These 15 T cell receptor beta chains originate from one sample sequenced in a study of human T cells and chemical hapten exposure. Time point specified: pre-sensitization, week 0. The treatment: therapeutic diphenylcyclopropenone sensitization with weekly scalp DPC. Using its own MiXCR run on the RACE reads, TCRdb lists one record per CDR3 protein. The sample holds about 380,000 distinct CDR3 sequences, about 5.1% seen once. The sample consisted of whole blood, taken in connection with sensitization to the hapten diphenylcyclopropenone (DPC). The receptor set was obtained from a woman aged 45-59 years with alopecia areata. Some clones in this sample may be carry-over from other donors' samples.

This clonotype was detected ten times or more. J is TRBJ2-1 and V is TRBV12-3 or TRBV12-4; TRBD2 might be the D (5 bases). V gave up 5 bases and J gave up 9 bases, with 20 bases separating them. This CDR3 region has 15 residues. The CDR3, as DNA: TGTGCCAGCAGTCCGCTAAGTAAAGCGGAGGCTGAGCAGTTCTTC. Its protein is CASSPLSKAEAEQFF.

The table lists this clonotype with many counts. The chain recombines TRBV2 with TRBJ2-1; 8 bases agree with TRBD1. Trimming at V came to 7 bases and at J to 6 bases, leaving 11 bases not matched to a gene. The CDR3 totals 15 residues. Germline V gives CDR1 SNHLY, CDR2 FYNNEI. The CDR3 region is CASNTQGAPLNEQFF. DNA of the CDR3: TGTGCCAGCAACACCCAGGGGGCTCCTCTCAATGAGCAGTTCTTC.

This clonotype was counted many times. V usage is TRBV3-1 and J usage is TRBJ2-6; D is uncertain. In germline, CDR1 is LGHDT, CDR2 YNNKEL (reference sequence). Trimming shortened V by 4 bases and J by 0 bases, and 13 bases separated the two germline ends. The CDR3 length is 17 residues. The CDR3 region is CASSRLSLSSGANVLTF. CDR3 sequence (DNA): TGTGCCAGCAGCCGCCTCAGCCTAAGCTCTGGGGCCAACGTCCTGACTTTC.

This clonotype was counted at least ten times. The rearrangement links TRBV7-6 to TRBJ2-7, with 12 bases identical to TRBD2. Germline values: CDR1 SGHVS, CDR2 FNYEAQ. This CDR3 is 13 amino acids long. The trim removed 6 bases at V and 4 bases at J, leaving 1 base unmatched. DNA of the CDR3: TGTGCCAGCAGTCTAGCGGGAGGGTACGAGCAGTACTTC. Amino acid sequence: CASSLAGGYEQYF.

This clonotype was picked up many times. J is TRBJ2-1 and V is TRBV29-1, with 7 bases identical to TRBD1. The CDR3 contains 12 residues. Trimming removed 5 bases from V and 6 bases from J; junction bases left unmatched: 4. Germline V CDR1 and CDR2: SQVTM, ANQGSEA. The CDR3 DNA is TGCAGCGTTCGACAGGGCATCAATGAGCAGTTCTTC. Translation: CSVRQGINEQFF.

Ten or more counts support this clonotype. The chain couples TRBV6-6 to TRBJ1-3; 7 bases map to TRBD1. The CDR3 runs 12 residues. Germline values: CDR1 MNHNY, CDR2 SVGAGI (reference sequence). V was pared by 9 bases and J by 7 bases, with 6 bases of the junction left unmatched. In nucleotides, the CDR3 is TGTGCCAGTCAGGGGGGCTGGAACACCATATATTTT. Residues: CASQGGWNTIYF.

This clonotype was observed a handful of times. CDR3: CASSPPTREGQYF. CDR3 nucleotide sequence: TGTGCCAGCTCACCACCGACGAGGGAGGGGCAGTACTTC. The chain links TRBV18 to TRBJ2-7, with 7 bases fitting TRBD2. The CDR3 is made up of 13 amino acids. CDR1 and CDR2 from the germline V gene are KGHSH and LQKENI. Germline trimming cut 0 bases from V and 9 bases from J; bases unmatched to any gene: 5.

The table lists this clonotype with many counts. The V gene is TRBV12-3 or TRBV12-4, the J gene TRBJ2-1, with D possibly TRBD2 on 5 matching bases. V was trimmed by 4 bases and J by 10 bases, leaving 11 bases between them. This CDR3 comprises 12 residues. This CDR3 is CASSSLSVEQFF. The DNA of the CDR3 is TGTGCCAGCAGTTCCCTTAGCGTAGAGCAGTTCTTC.

This clonotype came up many times. The V call is TRBV2, the J call TRBJ1-2; D gene uncertain. V dropped 6 bases and J dropped 8 bases, with 13 bases sitting between them. CDR1 SNHLY and CDR2 FYNNEI come from the germline V gene. This CDR3 is built from 12 residues. The CDR3 DNA reads as TGTGCCAGCAGGCCCCATCTGGGCGGCTACACCTTC. Translating gives CASRPHLGGYTF. Looking up the rest from reference TRBV2 and TRBJ1-2 gives the full variable domain: EPEVTQTPSHQVTQMGQEVILRCVPISNHLYFYWYRQILGQKVEFLVSFYNNEISEKSEIFDDQFSVERPDGSNFTLKIRSTKLEDSAMYFCASRPHLGGYTFGSGTRLTVV.

The table lists this clonotype with many counts. The chain has TRBV6-5 and TRBJ1-1; D unresolved. There are 15 residues in the CDR3. Germline-derived CDR1 and CDR2 are MNHEY and SVGAGI. Trimming removed 6 bases at V and 0 bases at J, with 14 bases between. The CDR3 spells CASSRPTDLNTEAFF. The CDR3 DNA reads TGTGCCAGCAGCCGCCCCACAGATTTGAACACTGAAGCTTTCTTT.

This clonotype was observed a handful of times. The chain joins TRBV5-1 to TRBJ2-3, with TRBD1 matching over 9 bases. This CDR3 is built from 14 residues. Looked up from germline, CDR1 is SGHRS and CDR2 is YFSETQ. The V and J ends lost 3 bases and 5 bases, in that order; junction bases with no gene match: 4. CDR3 DNA: TGCGCCAGCAGCTCACAGGGGGCCGAAGATACGCAGTATTTT. This translates into CASSSQGAEDTQYF.

There are many counts of this clonotype. V and J are TRBV12-3 or TRBV12-4 and TRBJ1-2, with D tentatively TRBD1 (5 bases). CDR3 length: 15 amino acids. V was cut by 2 bases and J by 0 bases, with 10 bases left in between. Here the CDR3 reads CASSLSDRANYGYTF. Written as DNA, the CDR3 is TGTGCCAGCAGTTTATCCGACAGAGCTAACTATGGCTACACCTTC.

Only a few counts were recorded for this clonotype. The J gene is TRBJ2-7, the V gene TRBV12-3 or TRBV12-4; either TRBD1 or TRBD2 may supply D (6 bases each). V shed 5 bases and J shed 5 bases, with 22 bases lying between them. CDR3 length: 16 residues. The CDR3 DNA follows: TGTGCCAGCAGTCCCCGGGGGCTGGGTAGCTTCCACGAGCAGTACTTC. Residues: CASSPRGLGSFHEQYF.

The rearrangement links TRBV4-3 to TRBJ2-3, with no clear D. The CDR3 spans 17 residues. Trimming shortened V by 0 bases and J by 6 bases, and 19 bases separated the two germline ends. Looked up from germline, CDR1 is LGHNA and CDR2 is YSLEER. The CDR3 DNA sequence: TGCGCCAGCAGCCAAGATCGGCGAGCGACCGCACCCGATACGCAGTATTTT. Residues: CASSQDRRATAPDTQYF.

Ten or more counts support this clonotype. V usage is TRBV28 and J usage is TRBJ2-3; 9 bases align to TRBD2. Losses at the gene ends were 3 bases for V and 1 base for J; bases not matched to a gene: 5. CDR3 length equals 16 residues. In germline, CDR1 is MDHEN, CDR2 SYDVKM. CDR3 amino acids: CASSFVAGGGTDTQYF. CDR3 DNA sequence: TGTGCCAGCAGTTTTGTGGCGGGAGGGGGCACAGATACGCAGTATTTT.